Each of the 18 T cell receptor beta chains below was sequenced from the same sample in a study of control samples from healthy donors and cancer patients. Clones were sequenced by immunoSEQ multiplex PCR, and TCRdb holds only the in-frame ones, with some missing. The table records 100,000 to 150,000 clones, around 92% of them present only once. Input material: PBMCs. The source is a man at least 80 years old with head and neck cancer.

The chain links TRBV4-1 to TRBJ2-6; the match to TRBD1 covers 7 bases. The CDR3 extends over 18 amino acids. Germline V lookup: CDR1 MGHRA, CDR2 YSYEKL. V dropped 5 bases and J dropped 0; count of bases not matched to a gene: 10. The CDR3: CASSVPGQHTSGANVLTF. Here the CDR3 DNA reads TGCGCCAGCAGCGTACCGGGACAGCATACCTCTGGGGCCAACGTCCTGACTTTC.

The rearrangement links TRBV6-6 to TRBJ2-7; no reliable D call. The CDR3 length is 11 residues. Germline lookup yields CDR1 MNHNY and CDR2 SVGAGI (reference sequence). Trimming removed 4 bases at V and 12 bases at J, with 13 bases between. The CDR3 sequence is CASSSTPVRYF. CDR3 DNA: TGTGCCAGCAGTTCCACCCCTGTGCGGTACTTC.

The CDR3 DNA follows: TGTGCCAGTAGTGAAGACAGACAGGCGATGAACACTGAAGCTTTCTTT. The encoded protein is CASSEDRQAMNTEAFF. This chain links TRBV19 with TRBJ1-1, with D tentatively TRBD1 (6 bases). The CDR3 is 16 amino acids. V gave up 5 bases and J gave up 0 bases, with 16 bases separating them. CDR1 is LNHDA, CDR2 SQIVND, per germline (reference sequence). The full variable domain, in which reference TRBV19 and TRBJ1-1 provide the parts outside the CDR3, is DGGITQSPKYLFRKEGQNVTLSCEQNLNHDAMYWYRQDPGQGLRLIYYSQIVNDFQKGDIAEGYSVSREKKESFPLTVTSAQKNPTAFYLCASSEDRQAMNTEAFFGQGTRLTVV.

This clone was detected only once. The chain recombines TRBV6-2 or TRBV6-3 with TRBJ2-7, with unresolved D. Germline-derived CDR1 and CDR2 are MNHEY and SVGEGT. The V and J ends lost 5 bases and 7 bases respectively, with 9 bases between them. The CDR3 totals 11 residues. Here the CDR3 reads CASSPHREQYF. The CDR3 coding sequence is TGTGCCAGCAGTCCCCACCGAGAGCAGTACTTC.

This clone was recorded only once. The V gene is TRBV6-6, the J gene TRBJ1-5, with D hard to call. The V end lost 2 bases, the J end lost 5 bases, and 7 bases lay between the germline ends. Germline CDR1 is MNHNY and CDR2 is SVGAGI (reference sequence). CDR3 length: 13 residues. CDR3 nucleotide sequence: TGTGCCAGCAGTTACCAGTACGATCAGCCCCAGCATTTT. It codes for CASSYQYDQPQHF.

The chain combines TRBV2 with TRBJ1-5, with 7 nucleotides matching TRBD1. This CDR3 spans 17 amino acids. Germline trimming cut 3 bases from V and 0 bases from J; bases unmatched to any gene: 8. Germline V gene data show CDR1 as SNHLY and CDR2 as FYNNEI. DNA for the CDR3: TGTGCCAGCAGTGACCCCGGGACAGCCTATAGCAATCAGCCCCAGCATTTT. This translates into CASSDPGTAYSNQPQHF.

J is TRBJ2-4 and V is TRBV9; a possible D gene is TRBD1 (5 bases). CDR1 is SGDLS, CDR2 YYNGEE, per germline. The CDR3 extends over 13 amino acids. The germline V and J ends were trimmed by 2 bases and 8 bases, with 11 bases remaining between them. The CDR3 protein is CASSVYKGDIQYF. DNA of the CDR3: TGTGCCAGCAGCGTTTATAAAGGGGACATTCAGTACTTC.

The chain joins TRBV29-1 to TRBJ2-2, with a possible D match to TRBD2 (6 bases). Trimming took 7 bases from V and 0 from J, leaving 12 bases between them. Germline V gives CDR1 SQVTM, CDR2 ANQGSEA. This CDR3 has 14 residues. CDR3 region: CSAGGGANTGELFF. In DNA form, the CDR3 reads TGCAGCGCTGGCGGCGGGGCGAACACCGGGGAGCTGTTTTTT.

J is TRBJ2-1 and V is TRBV19, with 13 bases aligning to TRBD2. This CDR3 has 13 amino acids. V lost 8 bases, J lost 13 bases, and 8 bases stayed unmatched. Per the germline V gene, CDR1 is LNHDA and CDR2 is SQIVND (reference sequence). The CDR3 region has the DNA TGTGCCAGTCAAACTAGCGGGGGGGCTCTTCAGTTCTTC. This codes for CASQTSGGALQFF.

The genes are TRBV6-2 or TRBV6-3 and TRBJ2-7; D perhaps matches TRBD2 (5 bases). V gave up 2 bases and J gave up 9 bases, with 11 bases separating them. The CDR3 runs 12 residues. Germline values: CDR1 MNHEY, CDR2 SVGEGT. The CDR3 reads CASSYPTGGQYF. The CDR3, as DNA: TGTGCCAGCAGTTACCCGACTGGAGGGCAGTACTTC.

The chain links TRBV5-1 to TRBJ2-1, with D unclear. The CDR3 extends over 11 amino acids. The V end was cut by 4 bases, the J end by 4 bases, with 3 bases between. CDR1 and CDR2 (germline): SGHRS, YFSETQ. CDR3 loop: CASSIYNEQFF. The DNA for the CDR3 is TGCGCCAGCAGCATATACAATGAGCAGTTCTTC.

This clone was observed once. The rearrangement uses TRBV6-5 and TRBJ2-7; TRBD1 matches 7 bases. J lost 2 bases, V lost 3 bases, and 1 base had no gene match. Germline V gene sequence: CDR1 MNHEY, CDR2 SVGAGI. The CDR3 totals 13 residues. CDR3 region: CASSYQGAYEQYF. The CDR3 nucleotides are TGTGCCAGCAGTTATCAGGGGGCCTACGAGCAGTACTTC.

This chain connects TRBV19 to TRBJ2-5; the match to TRBD1 covers 9 bases. Trimming at V came to 5 bases and at J to 5 bases, leaving 9 bases not matched to a gene. The CDR3 extends over 15 amino acids. Germline V lookup: CDR1 LNHDA, CDR2 SQIVND (reference sequence). The CDR3 DNA reads as TGTGCCAGTAGTGATCGGGACAGGGTGAGGGAGACCCAGTACTTC. Translating it yields CASSDRDRVRETQYF.

This clone has only one observation. The V gene is TRBV7-8, the J gene TRBJ1-5; D is possibly TRBD1 (5 bases). Germline assignment: CDR1 SGHVS and CDR2 FQNEAQ. Trimming took 0 bases from V and 3 from J, leaving 6 bases between them. The CDR3 extends over 14 amino acids. CDR3 region: CASSLAGVNQPQHF. The CDR3, as DNA: TGTGCCAGCAGCTTAGCAGGGGTCAATCAGCCCCAGCATTTT.

The table lists this clone with a few counts. The J gene is TRBJ1-6, the V gene TRBV19, with 7 bases matching TRBD1. V shed 3 bases, J shed 5 bases, and the junction held 1 base outside the gene matches. Germline values: CDR1 LNHDA, CDR2 SQIVND (reference sequence). The CDR3 has 14 amino acids. The chain's CDR3 is CASSIGQDNSPLHF. For the CDR3, the DNA is TGTGCCAGTAGTATTGGACAGGATAATTCACCCCTCCACTTT.

The chain joins TRBV7-9 to TRBJ1-4; D uncertain. The CDR3 extends over 14 amino acids. V was clipped by 2 bases and J by 4 bases, with 8 bases between them. The germline CDR1 and CDR2 sequences are SEHNR and FQNEAQ (reference sequence). For the CDR3, the DNA is TGTGCCAGCAGCTTAAGAACGGTTAATGAAAAACTGTTTTTT. Translation gives CASSLRTVNEKLFF.

V and J are TRBV9 and TRBJ2-1; D is uncertain. V shed 0 bases and J shed 9 bases, with 16 bases lying between them. The CDR3 covers 15 residues. From germline, CDR1 is SGDLS and CDR2 YYNGEE. CDR3 amino acids: CASSVGSLAGGEQFF. The CDR3 DNA is TGTGCCAGCAGCGTAGGGAGTTTGGCAGGCGGTGAGCAGTTCTTC. The full variable domain, completed using reference TRBV9 and TRBJ2-1, is DSGVTQTPKHLITATGQRVTLRCSPRSGDLSVYWYQQSLDQGLQFLIQYYNGEERAKGNILERFSAQQFPDLHSELNLSSLELGDSALYFCASSVGSLAGGEQFFGPGTRLTVL.

The chain links TRBV4-3 to TRBJ2-3, with 7 bases fitting TRBD2. The germline CDR1 and CDR2 sequences are LGHNA and YSLEER. The CDR3 is 13 amino acids. V shed 9 bases, J shed 6 bases, and the junction held 9 bases outside the gene matches. CDR3 in amino acids: CASSSGRLDTQYF. CDR3 DNA sequence: TGCGCCAGTTCTAGCGGAAGGCTGGATACGCAGTATTTT.